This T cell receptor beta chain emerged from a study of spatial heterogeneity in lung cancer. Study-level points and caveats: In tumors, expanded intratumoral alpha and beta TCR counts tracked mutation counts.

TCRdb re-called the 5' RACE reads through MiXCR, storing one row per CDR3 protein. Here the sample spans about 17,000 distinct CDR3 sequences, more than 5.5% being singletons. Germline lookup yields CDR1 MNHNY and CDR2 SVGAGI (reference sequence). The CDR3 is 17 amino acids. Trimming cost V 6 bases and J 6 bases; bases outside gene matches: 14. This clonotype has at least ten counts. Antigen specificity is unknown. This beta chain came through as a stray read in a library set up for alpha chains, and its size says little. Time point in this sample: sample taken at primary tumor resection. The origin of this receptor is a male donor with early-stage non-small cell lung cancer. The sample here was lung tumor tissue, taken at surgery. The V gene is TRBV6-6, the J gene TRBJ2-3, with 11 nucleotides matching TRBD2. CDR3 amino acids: CASRPSSGRGGEDTQYF. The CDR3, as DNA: TGTGCCAGCAGACCCAGTAGCGGGAGGGGCGGGGAGGATACGCAGTATTTT.